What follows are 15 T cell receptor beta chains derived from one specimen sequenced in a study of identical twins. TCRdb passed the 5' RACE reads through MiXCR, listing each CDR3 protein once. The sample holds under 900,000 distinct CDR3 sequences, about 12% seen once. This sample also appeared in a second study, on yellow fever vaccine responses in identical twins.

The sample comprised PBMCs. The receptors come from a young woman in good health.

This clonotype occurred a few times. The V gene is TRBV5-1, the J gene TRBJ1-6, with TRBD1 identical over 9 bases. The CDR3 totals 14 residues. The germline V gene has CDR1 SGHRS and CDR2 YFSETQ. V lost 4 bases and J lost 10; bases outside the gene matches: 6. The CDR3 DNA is TGCGCCAGCAGCCGGACAGGGGACGGGTCACCCCTCCACTTT. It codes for CASSRTGDGSPLHF.

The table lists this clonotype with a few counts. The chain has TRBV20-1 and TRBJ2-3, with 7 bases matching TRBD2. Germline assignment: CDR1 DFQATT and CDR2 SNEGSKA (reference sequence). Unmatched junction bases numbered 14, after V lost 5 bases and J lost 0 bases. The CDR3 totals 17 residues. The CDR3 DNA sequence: TGCAGTGCTGGCCGGGTTGAGGAGGGACTAAGCACAGATACGCAGTATTTT. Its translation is CSAGRVEEGLSTDTQYF.

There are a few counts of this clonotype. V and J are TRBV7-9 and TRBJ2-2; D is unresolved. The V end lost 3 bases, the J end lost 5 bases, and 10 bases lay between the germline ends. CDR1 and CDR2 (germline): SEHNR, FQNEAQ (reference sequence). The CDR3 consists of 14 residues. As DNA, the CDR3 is TGTGCCAGCAGCTTTGTAGGGCGAACCGGGGAGCTGTTTTTT. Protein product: CASSFVGRTGELFF.

CDR3 DNA: TGTGCCAGCAGCCCCCGGACTAGCGGGGCCCAGCCCCCGGATACGCAGTATTTT. It is translated as CASSPRTSGAQPPDTQYF. The chain is built from TRBV9 and TRBJ2-3; 12 nucleotides match TRBD2. The CDR3 is made up of 18 amino acids. Germline CDR1 reads SGDLS; CDR2 reads YYNGEE. The V segment lost 4 bases and the J segment 6 bases; nucleotides outside the gene matches: 15.

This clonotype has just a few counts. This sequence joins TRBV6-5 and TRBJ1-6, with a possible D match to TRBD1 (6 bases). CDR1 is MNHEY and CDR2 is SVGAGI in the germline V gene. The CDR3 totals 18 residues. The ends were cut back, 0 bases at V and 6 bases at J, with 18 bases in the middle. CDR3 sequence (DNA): TGTGCCAGCAGTTACTCGATGGGACCGGGGGCATCTAATTCACCCCTCCACTTT. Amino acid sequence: CASSYSMGPGASNSPLHF.

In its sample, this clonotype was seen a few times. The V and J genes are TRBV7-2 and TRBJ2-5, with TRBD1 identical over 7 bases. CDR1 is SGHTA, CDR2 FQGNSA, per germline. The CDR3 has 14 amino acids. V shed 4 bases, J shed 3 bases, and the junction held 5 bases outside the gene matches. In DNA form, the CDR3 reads TGTGCCAGCAGCTCCTTGGACAGGAAAGAGACCCAGTACTTC. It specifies CASSSLDRKETQYF.

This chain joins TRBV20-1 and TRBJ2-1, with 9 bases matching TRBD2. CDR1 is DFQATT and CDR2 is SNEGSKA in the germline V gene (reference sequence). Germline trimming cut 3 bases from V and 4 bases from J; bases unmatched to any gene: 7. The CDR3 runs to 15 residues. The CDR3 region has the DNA TGCAGTGCTAGGAATAGCGGGGGAGGGTACAATGAGCAGTTCTTC. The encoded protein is CSARNSGGGYNEQFF.

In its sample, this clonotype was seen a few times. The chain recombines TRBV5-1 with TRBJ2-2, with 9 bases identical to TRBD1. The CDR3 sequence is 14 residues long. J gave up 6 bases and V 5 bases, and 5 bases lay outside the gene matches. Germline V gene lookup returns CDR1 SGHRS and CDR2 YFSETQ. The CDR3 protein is CASRTGQGPGELFF. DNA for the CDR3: TGCGCCAGCAGAACGGGACAGGGCCCCGGGGAGCTGTTTTTT.

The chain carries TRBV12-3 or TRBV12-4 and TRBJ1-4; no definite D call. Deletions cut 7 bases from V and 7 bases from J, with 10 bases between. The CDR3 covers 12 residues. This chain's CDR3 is CASTIAAEKLFF. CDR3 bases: TGTGCCAGCACCATCGCGGCTGAAAAACTGTTTTTT.

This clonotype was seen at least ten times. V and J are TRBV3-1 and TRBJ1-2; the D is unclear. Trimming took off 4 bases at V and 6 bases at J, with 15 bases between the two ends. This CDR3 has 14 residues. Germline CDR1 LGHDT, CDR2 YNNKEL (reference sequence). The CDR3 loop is CASSPRGGLHGYTF. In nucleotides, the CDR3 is TGTGCCAGCAGCCCTCGCGGAGGACTCCATGGCTACACCTTC.

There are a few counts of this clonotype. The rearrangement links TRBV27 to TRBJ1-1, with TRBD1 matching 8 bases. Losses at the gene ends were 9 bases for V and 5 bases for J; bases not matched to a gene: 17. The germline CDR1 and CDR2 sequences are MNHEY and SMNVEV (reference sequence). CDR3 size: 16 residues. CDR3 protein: CASQSDREVGYTEAFF. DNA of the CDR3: TGTGCCAGTCAGTCGGACAGGGAAGTCGGGTATACTGAAGCTTTCTTT.

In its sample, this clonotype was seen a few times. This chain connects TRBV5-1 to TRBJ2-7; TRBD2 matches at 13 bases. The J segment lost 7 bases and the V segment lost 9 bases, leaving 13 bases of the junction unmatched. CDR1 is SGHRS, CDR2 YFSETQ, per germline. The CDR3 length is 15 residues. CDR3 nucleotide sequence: TGCGCCACCTCCCCGGGGACTAGCGGGATTCGTGAGCAGTACTTC. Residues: CATSPGTSGIREQYF.

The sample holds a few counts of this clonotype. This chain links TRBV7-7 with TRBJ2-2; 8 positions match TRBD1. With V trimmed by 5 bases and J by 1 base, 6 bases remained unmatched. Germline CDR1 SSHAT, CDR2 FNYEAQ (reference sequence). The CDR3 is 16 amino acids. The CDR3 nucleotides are TGTGCCAGCAGCCCGGGGACAGGCGAGAACACCGGGGAGCTGTTTTTT. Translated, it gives CASSPGTGENTGELFF.

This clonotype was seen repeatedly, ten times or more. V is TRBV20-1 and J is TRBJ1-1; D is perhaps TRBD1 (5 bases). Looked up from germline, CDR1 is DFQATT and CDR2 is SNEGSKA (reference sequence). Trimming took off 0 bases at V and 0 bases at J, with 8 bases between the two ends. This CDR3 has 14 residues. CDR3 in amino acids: CSARDGTVNTEAFF. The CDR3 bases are TGCAGTGCTAGAGATGGGACCGTGAACACTGAAGCTTTCTTT.

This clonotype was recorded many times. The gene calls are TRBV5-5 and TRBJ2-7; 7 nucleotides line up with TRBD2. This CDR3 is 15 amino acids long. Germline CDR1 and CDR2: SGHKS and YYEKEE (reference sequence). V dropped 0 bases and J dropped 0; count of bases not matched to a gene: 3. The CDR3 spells CASSLASGYSYEQYF. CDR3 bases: TGTGCCAGCAGCTTGGCTAGCGGATACTCCTACGAGCAGTACTTC.